This T cell receptor beta chain emerged from a study of T-cell memory formation after mild COVID-19. Study-wide findings and caveats: For contracting clones, CD4+ ones sat mainly in CM and EM, CD8+ in EMRA. In pre-infection memory, a portion of responding clones appeared, which suggested that cross-reactive memory joined.

MiXCR was run by TCRdb on the 5' RACE reads, yielding one entry per CDR3 protein. The table shows about 610,000 distinct CDR3 sequences, with 15% to 20% occurring only once. V lost 5 bases to trimming and J lost 8 bases; unmatched junction nucleotides: 6. The CDR3 has 15 residues. Germline values: CDR1 SGHVS, CDR2 FNYEAQ. This clonotype has a handful of counts. The target antigen is unknown. The chain couples TRBV7-6 to TRBJ2-1; TRBD2 aligns across 13 bases. Sequencing was performed on PBMCs or a T cell subset sorted from them (not recorded which). The TCR sequence derives from an adult woman who had mild COVID-19 (a few samples of this study predate the infection). Cell type and time point are not known. The CDR3 here is CASSAVGLAGDEQFF. As DNA, the CDR3 is TGTGCCAGCAGCGCCGTTGGACTAGCGGGGGATGAGCAGTTCTTC.